The 18 T cell receptor beta chains reported below all come from one sample, sequenced in a study of cytomegalovirus exposure and HLA in healthy donors. Primers: 60 Vbeta forward and 13 Jbeta reverse. Sequenced by immunoSEQ multiplex PCR; TCRdb stores in-frame clones only, minus some. The data contain approximately 170,000 clones, about 84% of them singletons. The specimen was PBMCs. The receptors shown here come from a man aged 45-60 years in good health and CMV-seropositive.

The chain uses TRBV11-2 and TRBJ2-7, with 8 bases that match TRBD2. J gave up 3 bases and V 4 bases, and 5 bases lay outside the gene matches. The CDR3 runs to 14 residues. CDR1 and CDR2 (germline): SGHAT, FQNNGV. The DNA of the CDR3 is TGTGCCAGCAGCTCCACCGGGGGGGGCTACGAGCAGTACTTC. Translated, it gives CASSSTGGGYEQYF. The variable domain in full, completed from reference TRBV11-2 and TRBJ2-7, reads EAGVAQSPRYKIIEKRQSVAFWCNPISGHATLYWYQQILGQGPKLLIQFQNNGVVDDSQLPKDRFSAERLKGVDSTLKIQPAKLEDSAVYLCASSSTGGGYEQYFGPGTRLTVT.

The DNA of the CDR3 is TGTGCCAGCTCAACCGGGACAGGGGCCCAAGAGACCCAGTACTTC. Residues: CASSTGTGAQETQYF. This chain links TRBV18 with TRBJ2-5; 10 bases are shared with TRBD1. CDR1 and CDR2 from the germline V gene are KGHSH and LQKENI. Trimming took 5 bases from V and 1 from J; bases not matched to a gene: 4. CDR3 length: 15 residues.

The V gene is TRBV7-2, the J gene TRBJ1-6, with 9 bases aligning to TRBD1. Per the germline V gene, CDR1 is SGHTA and CDR2 is FQGNSA. The CDR3 loop spans 15 amino acids. Trimming removed 5 bases from V and 9 bases from J; junction bases left unmatched: 8. CDR3 sequence: CASSPGQGTSSPLHF. The CDR3, as DNA: TGTGCCAGCAGCCCTGGACAGGGGACAAGTTCACCCCTCCACTTT.

The V gene is TRBV19, the J gene TRBJ1-1; TRBD1 agrees at 9 bases. V lost 6 bases to trimming and J lost 1 base; unmatched junction nucleotides: 6. CDR3 length equals 15 residues. CDR1 is LNHDA, CDR2 SQIVND, per germline (reference sequence). The CDR3 DNA reads as TGTGCCAGTAGAGTTACAGGGGGCACGAACACTGAAGCTTTCTTT. It is translated as CASRVTGGTNTEAFF. Full variable domain (rest looked up from reference TRBV19 and TRBJ1-1): DGGITQSPKYLFRKEGQNVTLSCEQNLNHDAMYWYRQDPGQGLRLIYYSQIVNDFQKGDIAEGYSVSREKKESFPLTVTSAQKNPTAFYLCASRVTGGTNTEAFFGQGTRLTVV.

The rearrangement links TRBV18 to TRBJ1-5; no clear D. The V gene's germline CDR1 is KGHSH and CDR2 LQKENI. The CDR3 totals 14 residues. Trimming removed 4 bases from V and 0 bases from J, with 7 bases in between. Here the CDR3 DNA reads TGTGCCAGCTCACAAACAGTTAGCAATCAGCCCCAGCATTTT. Translated: CASSQTVSNQPQHF.

The chain's CDR3 is CASTSDRGTEAFF. The CDR3 DNA reads as TGTGCCAGCACATCCGATCGGGGGACTGAAGCTTTCTTT. The V call is TRBV6-5, the J call TRBJ1-1; possibly TRBD1 for D (5 bases). Germline V gene lookup returns CDR1 MNHEY and CDR2 SVGAGI. Trimming left V 7 bases short and J 5 bases short, with 14 bases between. This CDR3 region has 13 residues.

The chain combines TRBV5-1 with TRBJ2-1; 8 bases map to TRBD2. CDR3 length: 14 residues. CDR1 and CDR2 (germline): SGHRS, YFSETQ. V was pared by 0 bases and J by 8 bases, with 4 bases of the junction left unmatched. The CDR3 DNA reads TGCGCCAGCAGCTTGGAGACTAGCGCAGATGAGCAGTTCTTC. This encodes CASSLETSADEQFF. Variable domain in full (rest from reference TRBV5-1 and TRBJ2-1): KAGVTQTPRYLIKTRGQQVTLSCSPISGHRSVSWYQQTPGQGLQFLFEYFSETQRNKGNFPGRFSGRQFSNSRSEMNVSTLELGDSALYLCASSLETSADEQFFGPGTRLTVL.

The chain uses TRBV19 and TRBJ2-3; 8 nucleotides line up with TRBD2. Looked up from germline, CDR1 is LNHDA and CDR2 is SQIVND (reference sequence). The CDR3 sequence is 14 residues long. The V and J ends lost 10 bases and 1 base, in that order; junction bases with no gene match: 7. The CDR3 bases are TGTGCCACGCTCGCTAGCGGGCGCACAGATACGCAGTATTTT. Protein: CATLASGRTDTQYF.

The rearrangement joins TRBV7-3 to TRBJ2-3; 8 bases agree with TRBD2. Germline values: CDR1 SGHTA, CDR2 FQGTGA. The CDR3 runs 15 residues. The J segment lost 2 bases and the V segment lost 1 base, leaving 2 bases of the junction unmatched. The CDR3 loop is CASSLRGLVTDTQYF. The DNA for the CDR3 is TGTGCCAGCAGCTTAAGGGGACTAGTCACAGATACGCAGTATTTT. The full variable domain, in which reference TRBV7-3 and TRBJ2-3 provide the parts outside the CDR3, is GAGVSQTPSNKVTEKGKYVELRCDPISGHTALYWYRQSLGQGPEFLIYFQGTGAADDSGLPNDRFFAVRPEGSVSTLKIQRTERGDSAVYLCASSLRGLVTDTQYFGPGTRLTVL.

The chain links TRBV28 to TRBJ1-5, with 9 bases identical to TRBD1. The length of the CDR3 is 16 residues. Germline lookup yields CDR1 MDHEN and CDR2 SYDVKM. J was trimmed by 7 bases and V by 2 bases; bases with no gene match: 9. CDR3 sequence (DNA): TGTGCCAGCAGTTTACCGGGACAGGGTACAGGGCAGCCCCAGCATTTT. Translated, it gives CASSLPGQGTGQPQHF.

The chain is built from TRBV28 and TRBJ1-2; TRBD1 might be the D (6 bases). The CDR3 runs to 12 residues. Trimming took off 6 bases at V and 7 bases at J, with 12 bases between the two ends. Germline V gene sequence: CDR1 MDHEN, CDR2 SYDVKM. The CDR3 is CASRTGGVGYTF. The CDR3 coding sequence is TGTGCCAGCAGGACGGGGGGCGTTGGCTACACCTTC.

V gene TRBV23-1 combines with J gene TRBJ1-3; TRBD1 matches at 9 bases. TRBV23-1 is an ORF, and what it does is uncertain. The CDR3 totals 15 residues. V trimming: 10 bases; J trimming: 0 bases; junction bases outside the gene matches: 7. The CDR3 nucleotides read TGCGCCAACAAAGACAGGGGGTTCTCTGGAAACACCATATATTTT. Translating it yields CANKDRGFSGNTIYF.

V usage is TRBV19 and J usage is TRBJ1-1; a weak D match, TRBD1 (5 bases). The germline V gene has CDR1 LNHDA and CDR2 SQIVND (reference sequence). The CDR3 consists of 15 residues. The V and J ends lost 5 bases and 6 bases respectively, with 19 bases between them. For the CDR3, the DNA is TGTGCCAGTAGTGCCAGGGCCGGGTCTTTTCCTGAAGCTTTCTTT. Protein: CASSARAGSFPEAFF.

The count of this clone is one. The DNA for the CDR3 is TGTGCCAGCAGCAAAGGGCAGAACTATGGCTACACCTTC. It is translated as CASSKGQNYGYTF. The rearrangement links TRBV21-1 to TRBJ1-2; TRBD1 is the table's D call and was not checked against the DNA. TRBV21-1 is reported as a pseudogene. The CDR3 is 13 residues long.

The chain recombines TRBV21-1 with TRBJ2-1; the table calls TRBD1, which could not be checked here. TRBV21-1 is a pseudogene locus. This CDR3 is 15 amino acids long. This CDR3 reads CASSTRDREYNEQFF. The CDR3 nucleotides read TGTGCCAGCAGCACCCGGGACAGGGAGTACAATGAGCAGTTCTTC.

The sample holds one count of this clone. This chain connects TRBV5-1 to TRBJ1-1, with a weak D call TRBD1 (5 bases). Germline CDR1 and CDR2: SGHRS and YFSETQ. The CDR3 totals 14 residues. V was clipped by 4 bases and J by 6 bases, with 16 bases between them. CDR3 coding DNA: TGCGCCAGCAGCCCCAATGCGGGGGAGGCTGAAGCTTTCTTT. Translation gives CASSPNAGEAEAFF.

The chain couples TRBV7-2 to TRBJ2-5, with D unresolved. This CDR3 comprises 12 residues. With 5 bases removed from V and 8 bases from J, the gap between germline ends came to 12 bases. Germline values: CDR1 SGHTA, CDR2 FQGNSA. The CDR3 coding sequence is TGTGCCAGCAGCCCAGTGACTTATACCCAGTACTTC. Its protein is CASSPVTYTQYF.

The V and J genes are TRBV5-1 and TRBJ2-2; 7 bases agree with TRBD2. Trimming at V came to 2 bases and at J to 0 bases, leaving 4 bases not matched to a gene. This CDR3 region has 16 residues. CDR1 and CDR2 (germline): SGHRS, YFSETQ. The CDR3 spells CASSFSGETNTGELFF. The CDR3 nucleotides read TGCGCCAGCAGCTTCAGCGGGGAAACGAACACCGGGGAGCTGTTTTTT.